This T cell receptor beta chain was captured in a study of PD-1 blockade in classical Hodgkin lymphoma (TCRdb year 2020). Background on the whole study: The study used CyTOF and TCR beta sequencing to define a peripheral blood immune signature of response to PD-1 blockade in classical Hodgkin lymphoma. Points the paper makes about the study in general: Baseline TCR diversity was reported to be lower in newly diagnosed patients than in healthy donors, and even lower in relapsed/refractory patients. The study was limited to a single clinical trial cohort, and causes of repertoire differences, possibly disease activity or prior therapy, remained undefined.

Note on this clone: No cognate antigen has been identified for it. Base qualities are not provided; no much larger clone lies one nucleotide away.

In light of the paper, this sample's time point label describes: newly diagnosed, previously untreated cHL patient sample. PBMCs from patients with newly diagnosed, previously untreated classical Hodgkin lymphoma were sequenced as a comparison group for the relapsed/refractory trial patients. After peripheral blood was drawn into 8 mL Vacutainer Cell Preparation Tubes, PBMCs were isolated by centrifugation and then cryopreserved. Sequences MDHEN (CDR1) and SYDVKM (CDR2) are obtained from the germline V gene. There are 14 amino acids in the CDR3, from cysteine to phenylalanine inclusive. The DNA shown is the 42-base CDR3, in frame from base 1. Trimming costs V 1 base and J 0 bases, and their ends lie 6 bases apart. Genomic DNA was isolated using the Qiagen DNeasy kit from unsorted PBMCs as well as from negatively selected CD4+ and CD8+ fractions. TCR beta CDR3 regions were subjected to amplification by immunoSEQ multiplex PCR with primers that anneal to V and J segments. A synthetic immune receptor repertoire was used to minimize amplification bias, and remaining bias was computationally removed after sequencing. In the authors' own workflow: Custom Python scripts were used to quantify repertoire diversity as the Shannon entropy index. Unsorted, CD4+ and CD8+ repertoires were analyzed separately, except in combined analyses where CD4+ and CD8+ sequences were merged in silico. In its TCRdb copy, this immuneACCESS table keeps in-frame sequences only and misses some clones. Where compared with another copy, unresolved V genes explain less than half of these, and the others have no known cause. D and trimming come from the DNA, and the V and J calls and clone size come from that table. In all, the sample holds tens of thousands of clones, and approximately 91% of those were seen once. Under 5% of the sample goes to the ten largest clones.

The TCR sequence derives from a human donor with classical Hodgkin lymphoma. The sample taken for sequencing was peripheral blood mononuclear cells (PBMCs). The rearranged segments are TRBV28 and TRBJ1-1, with the D segment identity uncertain. Read as DNA, the sequence is TGTGCCAGCAGTTTATTACCGATGAACACTGAAGCTTTCTTT. Translated, it reads CASSLLPMNTEAFF.